Below, one TCR beta chain is given with its context. Its antigen is not identified. Both 60 Vbeta primers and 13 Jbeta primers went into the PCR. This table comes from immunoSEQ multiplex PCR, and its TCRdb copy is limited to in-frame clones, with some not included. The sample carries about 95,000 clones, about 76% recorded once. This CDR3 region has 16 residues. V lost 4 bases to trimming and J lost 5 bases; unmatched junction nucleotides: 8. Germline V gene lookup returns CDR1 SGHRS and CDR2 YFSETQ. Healthy donors of bone marrow made up the group. This sample was included in a study of cytomegalovirus exposure and HLA in healthy donors. Study results and limitations: HLA alleles showed associations with 15,000 to 20,000 TCR beta sequences in a later analysis, at a 0.05 false discovery rate. Reports credit the classifier with highly specific, highly sensitive diagnosis of cytomegalovirus status. Relative to the approximately 630-donor mean, N-insertions were reportedly fewer in an Asian-associated ancestry cluster in a later analysis.

The sequencing input was PBMCs. The TCR was taken from a woman aged 40 to 50 in good health and CMV-seronegative. The chain links TRBV5-1 to TRBJ2-5, with TRBD2 matching 13 bases. The CDR3 DNA reads TGCGCCAGCAGCCCAAGGACTAGCGGGGGTAGGGAGACCCAGTACTTC. Its protein product is CASSPRTSGGRETQYF. Together with reference TRBV5-1 and TRBJ2-5, the CDR3 gives the full variable domain: KAGVTQTPRYLIKTRGQQVTLSCSPISGHRSVSWYQQTPGQGLQFLFEYFSETQRNKGNFPGRFSGRQFSNSRSEMNVSTLELGDSALYLCASSPRTSGGRETQYFGPGTRLLVL.